The clone carrying this T cell receptor (beta chain) was seen a handful of times. The data originate from a study of blood T cell repertoires in COVID-19. Germline assignment: CDR1 SQVTM and CDR2 ANQGSEA. The V and J ends lost 3 bases and 6 bases respectively, with 14 bases between them. The CDR3 totals 13 residues. Assay: immunoSEQ multiplex PCR; the TCRdb copy retains only in-frame clones and omits some. The sample consists of about 260,000 clones, 75% to 90% of them appearing once. Sequencing was carried out using peripheral blood. This sequence originates from a man aged 25 to 45 with active or convalescent COVID-19. This chain uses TRBV29-1 with TRBJ1-1, with no clear D. CDR3 DNA: TGCAGCGTTGAGAGGGTCGCAAATCCTGAAGCTTTCTTT. It translates to CSVERVANPEAFF.